This passage covers 27 T cell receptor beta chains from one sample sequenced in a study of cytotoxic CD8 clonotypes in ibrutinib-treated CLL. Only in-frame clones appear in the TCRdb table, and some are missing; sequencing was by immunoSEQ multiplex PCR. The sample yields approximately 92,000 clones, 60% to 80% seen once. This sample comprised PBMCs, obtained after 24 months of ibrutinib treatment. All receptors come from a human donor with chronic lymphocytic leukemia.

This clone was seen only a few times. This chain links TRBV10-1 with TRBJ2-5; perhaps TRBD2 as D (5 bases). The CDR3 length is 14 residues. Germline V CDR1 and CDR2: WNHNN, SYGVQD (reference sequence). Trimming stripped 6 bases from V and 0 bases from J, with 11 bases between. Written as DNA, the CDR3 is TGCGCCAGCAGGTACCCGGGAAACCAAGAGACCCAGTACTTC. Its translation: CASRYPGNQETQYF.

The chain joins TRBV16 to TRBJ1-3, with no clear D. The CDR3 sequence is 15 residues long. V was clipped by 5 bases and J by 2 bases, with 13 bases between them. Germline-derived CDR1 and CDR2 are KGHSY and FQNENV. Here the CDR3 DNA reads TGTGCCAGCAGCGCACGGTACGGAACTGGAAACACCATATATTTT. Residues: CASSARYGTGNTIYF.

The chain employs TRBV28 and TRBJ1-1; D is undetermined. This CDR3 contains 10 residues. CDR1 MDHEN and CDR2 SYDVKM come from the germline V gene. The V end lost 2 bases, the J end lost 5 bases, and 0 bases lay between the germline ends. The CDR3 DNA is TGTGCCAGCAGTTTAACTGAAGCTTTCTTT. Protein: CASSLTEAFF.

The sample holds one count of this clone. The junction differs from germline at one of its ends, possibly a read error. This chain uses TRBV9 with TRBJ2-1; no firm D call. Germline CDR1 and CDR2: SGDLS and YYNGEE. The CDR3 is made up of 16 amino acids. This CDR3 reads CASSPPDRRSYNKQFF. The CDR3, as DNA: TGTGCCAGCAGCCCTCCGGATCGTCGATCCTACAATAAGCAGTTCTTC.

The V gene is TRBV9, the J gene TRBJ1-3, with a weak D call TRBD1 (6 bases). Trimming cost V 0 bases and J 8 bases, with 18 bases left between them. CDR3 length: 16 amino acids. Germline CDR1 SGDLS, CDR2 YYNGEE. DNA for the CDR3: TGTGCCAGCAGCGTAGCAGTTCCGACAGGAAGGTACACCATATATTTT. Translated, it gives CASSVAVPTGRYTIYF.

The chain carries TRBV6-1 and TRBJ2-2; 10 bases are shared with TRBD1. Germline-derived CDR1 and CDR2 are MNHNS and SASEGT. The CDR3 totals 14 residues. The junction had 7 bases not matched to a gene; V was cut back by 9 bases and J by 6 bases. The CDR3 DNA is TGTGCCAGTTGGACAGGGGGAAGCGCCGGGGAGCTGTTTTTT. Translation: CASWTGGSAGELFF.

This clone appeared a few times. V usage is TRBV4-3 and J usage is TRBJ1-1; D gene unclear. Trimming pared 0 bases from V and 1 base from J, leaving 9 bases between. This CDR3 contains 15 residues. Germline V gene data show CDR1 as LGHNA and CDR2 as YSLEER. CDR3 bases: TGCGCCAGCAGCCAAGACACTCAGCGGAACACTGAAGCTTTCTTT. Protein: CASSQDTQRNTEAFF.

This clone was seen more than once but under ten times. The chain employs TRBV20-1 and TRBJ2-5; D gene unclear. Germline V gene data show CDR1 as DFQATT and CDR2 as SNEGSKA (reference sequence). This CDR3 comprises 10 residues. Trimming removed 4 bases from V and 3 bases from J, with 3 bases in between. This CDR3 is CSATEETQYF. The CDR3 DNA reads TGCAGTGCTACAGAAGAGACCCAGTACTTC.

V usage is TRBV7-2 and J usage is TRBJ1-5; the match to TRBD1 covers 10 bases. Germline CDR1 is SGHTA and CDR2 is FQGNSA. The CDR3 is 15 amino acids. The J segment lost 7 bases and the V segment lost 2 bases, leaving 5 bases of the junction unmatched. This CDR3 reads CASSLLGQGGQPQHF. CDR3 bases: TGTGCCAGCAGCTTACTCGGACAGGGGGGGCAGCCCCAGCATTTT.

The chain carries TRBV6-5 and TRBJ2-2; 8 positions match TRBD2. Germline V gene lookup returns CDR1 MNHEY and CDR2 SVGAGI. The CDR3 sequence is 15 residues long. With V trimmed by 10 bases and J by 1 base, 8 bases remained unmatched. The CDR3 DNA is TGTGCCACCTTAACCGGGACTAGGAACACCGGGGAGCTGTTTTTT. This translates into CATLTGTRNTGELFF.

This clone was found once. The genes are TRBV5-1 and TRBJ2-1; 12 bases are shared with TRBD2. The trim removed 0 bases at V and 10 bases at J, leaving 11 bases unmatched. This CDR3 is built from 17 residues. CDR1 and CDR2 (germline): SGHRS, YFSETQ. The CDR3 sequence is CASSLATSGRRVEEQFF. DNA of the CDR3: TGCGCCAGCAGCTTGGCCACTAGCGGGAGGAGAGTGGAGGAGCAGTTCTTC.

V gene TRBV19 combines with J gene TRBJ2-5; D might be TRBD1 or TRBD2, each matching 6 bases. CDR3 length equals 13 residues. Germline lookup yields CDR1 LNHDA and CDR2 SQIVND (reference sequence). The V gene lost 6 bases and the J gene lost 5 bases, with 13 bases spanning the gap. The CDR3 loop reads CASSGGFGETQYF. The CDR3 DNA reads as TGTGCCAGTAGCGGGGGCTTTGGGGAGACCCAGTACTTC.

This chain uses TRBV11-2 with TRBJ2-3; possibly TRBD1 or TRBD2 for D (5 bases each). V lost 5 bases and J 3 bases, leaving 12 bases between the germline ends. The CDR3 length is 14 residues. CDR1 and CDR2 from the germline V gene are SGHAT and FQNNGV. CDR3 loop: CASSPRGTTDTQYF. As DNA, the CDR3 is TGTGCCAGCAGCCCTCGGGGCACTACAGATACGCAGTATTTT. Using reference TRBV11-2 and TRBJ2-3 for the parts outside the CDR3, the full variable domain is EAGVAQSPRYKIIEKRQSVAFWCNPISGHATLYWYQQILGQGPKLLIQFQNNGVVDDSQLPKDRFSAERLKGVDSTLKIQPAKLEDSAVYLCASSPRGTTDTQYFGPGTRLTVL.

The chain employs TRBV15 and TRBJ2-1; D remains unclear. Trimming pared 0 bases from V and 6 bases from J, leaving 9 bases between. The CDR3 length is 14 residues. Germline lookup yields CDR1 LNHNV and CDR2 YYDKDF (reference sequence). The CDR3: CATSRDFGSNEQFF. The CDR3, as DNA: TGTGCCACCAGCAGAGATTTCGGGTCCAATGAGCAGTTCTTC.

The gene calls are TRBV29-1 and TRBJ1-1, with TRBD1 matching over 11 bases. The CDR3 sequence is 14 residues long. V dropped 4 bases and J dropped 4; count of bases not matched to a gene: 5. Germline assignment: CDR1 SQVTM and CDR2 ANQGSEA. CDR3 DNA sequence: TGCAGCGTTGCCGATGGACAGGGGGCCACTGAAGCTTTCTTT. Amino acids: CSVADGQGATEAFF.

This chain connects TRBV11-2 to TRBJ2-1; D may correspond to TRBD1 or TRBD2 (5 bases each). V was pared by 5 bases and J by 6 bases, with 17 bases between. Germline V gene sequence: CDR1 SGHAT, CDR2 FQNNGV. The CDR3 totals 15 residues. The CDR3 nucleotides are TGTGCCAGCAGCCGAAGCCGGGACCCCAGCAATGAGCAGTTCTTC. Amino acid sequence: CASSRSRDPSNEQFF. The whole variable domain, remainder taken from reference TRBV11-2 and TRBJ2-1, is EAGVAQSPRYKIIEKRQSVAFWCNPISGHATLYWYQQILGQGPKLLIQFQNNGVVDDSQLPKDRFSAERLKGVDSTLKIQPAKLEDSAVYLCASSRSRDPSNEQFFGPGTRLTVL.

The V gene is TRBV5-6, the J gene TRBJ2-7; 7 positions agree with TRBD2. CDR3 length equals 15 residues. Germline V gene lookup returns CDR1 SGHDT and CDR2 YYEEEE. The trim removed 2 bases at V and 4 bases at J, leaving 9 bases unmatched. Written as DNA, the CDR3 is TGTGCCAGCAGCTTAAAGCGGGGCCCCCCTTACGAGCAGTACTTC. This translates into CASSLKRGPPYEQYF.

The chain recombines TRBV6-1 with TRBJ1-6, with D possibly matching TRBD1 (5 bases). This CDR3 spans 14 amino acids. The V and J ends lost 6 bases and 10 bases respectively, with 16 bases between them. Germline values: CDR1 MNHNS, CDR2 SASEGT. The chain's CDR3 is CASRVTGETSPLHF. The CDR3 region has the DNA TGTGCCAGCAGAGTCACAGGTGAAACATCACCCCTCCACTTT.

The V gene is TRBV6-1, the J gene TRBJ2-7; no clear D gene. The CDR3 totals 13 residues. Trimming took 5 bases from V and 2 from J, leaving 10 bases between them. Germline V gives CDR1 MNHNS, CDR2 SASEGT. Here the CDR3 reads CASSLGDAYEQYF. The DNA for the CDR3 is TGTGCCAGCAGTCTAGGTGACGCCTACGAGCAGTACTTC.

The rearrangement uses TRBV5-1 and TRBJ2-7; 10 positions agree with TRBD1. Germline V gene lookup returns CDR1 SGHRS and CDR2 YFSETQ. V lost 4 bases to trimming and J lost 4 bases; unmatched junction nucleotides: 5. This CDR3 has 14 residues. The CDR3 DNA follows: TGCGCCAGCAGCGGCCGGGACAGGGGTTACGAGCAGTACTTC. Amino acids: CASSGRDRGYEQYF.

The chain combines TRBV9 with TRBJ1-4; 7 bases match TRBD1. The trim removed 4 bases at V and 5 bases at J, leaving 8 bases unmatched. The CDR3 length is 15 residues. The V gene's germline CDR1 is SGDLS and CDR2 YYNGEE. CDR3 residues: CASSIARGGNEKLFF. DNA for the CDR3: TGTGCCAGCAGCATCGCCAGGGGGGGAAATGAAAAACTGTTTTTT.

The V and J genes are TRBV13 and TRBJ2-5, with D maybe TRBD1 (6 bases). This CDR3 comprises 15 residues. V lost 4 bases and J lost 1, with 13 bases in between. CDR1 is PRHDT and CDR2 is FYEKMQ in the germline V gene (reference sequence). In DNA, the CDR3 is TGTGCCAGCAGCTACGGGACACTCCGCCAAGAGACCCAGTACTTC. This sequence encodes CASSYGTLRQETQYF.

The V and J genes are TRBV19 and TRBJ1-5; 8 positions agree with TRBD1. This CDR3 region has 15 residues. Germline lookup yields CDR1 LNHDA and CDR2 SQIVND (reference sequence). The V gene end was trimmed by 4 bases and the J gene end by 3 bases; junction bases not matched to a gene: 5. The CDR3: CASSRVTGDNQPQHF. CDR3 in DNA: TGTGCCAGTAGTAGGGTGACAGGGGACAATCAGCCCCAGCATTTT.

This clone was observed once. The V gene is TRBV5-1, the J gene TRBJ2-4; D may be TRBD1 (6 bases). V was cut by 0 bases and J by 1 base, with 8 bases left in between. The germline gives CDR1 SGHRS, CDR2 YFSETQ. The CDR3 spans 15 residues. CDR3 sequence (DNA): TGCGCCAGCAGCTTGGATCAGGGGGCCAAAAACATTCAGTACTTC. Its protein product is CASSLDQGAKNIQYF.

This clone was seen a single time. The rearrangement uses TRBV11-2 and TRBJ2-1; 7 bases align to TRBD2. The germline V gene encodes CDR1 SGHAT and CDR2 FQNNGV. The CDR3 runs to 15 residues. The J segment lost 2 bases and the V segment lost 5 bases, leaving 6 bases of the junction unmatched. For the CDR3, the DNA is TGTGCCAGCAGCGCCCGAGGACTAGCCTACAATGAGCAGTTCTTC. Protein: CASSARGLAYNEQFF.

The chain uses TRBV9 and TRBJ2-7; the D gene is possibly TRBD2 (6 bases). Germline CDR1 SGDLS, CDR2 YYNGEE. The V and J ends lost 0 bases and 6 bases respectively, with 10 bases between them. The CDR3 totals 13 residues. CDR3 in amino acids: CASSVGPGGEQYF. In DNA, the CDR3 is TGTGCCAGCAGCGTAGGCCCCGGGGGCGAGCAGTACTTC.

The rearrangement uses TRBV20-1 and TRBJ2-7; D gene uncertain. CDR1 and CDR2 from the germline V gene are DFQATT and SNEGSKA (reference sequence). With 5 bases removed from V and 0 bases from J, the gap between germline ends came to 5 bases. The CDR3 sequence is 11 residues long. The chain's CDR3 is CSAQSSYEQYF. The CDR3, as DNA: TGCAGTGCTCAGAGCTCCTACGAGCAGTACTTC.